The rows below give T cell receptor beta chains drawn from one sample of a study of CD8 T cells in ankylosing spondylitis. MiXCR, run by TCRdb on the 5' RACE reads, gives a single entry per CDR3 protein. The data show almost 400,000 distinct CDR3 sequences, about 22% seen once. The sample comprised blood, either unsorted or a sorted T cell fraction (not recorded which). The receptors were sampled from a male donor with ankylosing spondylitis. CDR3s include the opening cysteine and the closing phenylalanine or tryptophan. Each record gives: clone size, J gene, D gene, V gene, CDR3 protein, CDR3 DNA. The D gene is left open where the match is weak. Size is stated for part of the rows, as once, few or many counts, or as a class when the clone is expanded.

size: .
J: TRBJ1-1
D: .
V: TRBV15
CDR3: CATSRKGRGTEAFF
DNA: TGTGCCACCAGCAGAAAGGGTCGAGGCACTGAAGCTTTCTTT

size: many
J: TRBJ2-1
D: TRBD2
V: TRBV5-6
CDR3: CASSLPGLASEQFF
DNA: TGTGCCAGCAGCCTCCCGGGACTAGCGAGTGAGCAGTTCTTC

size: .
J: TRBJ2-2
D: TRBD2
V: TRBV5-1
CDR3: CASSLGLAATGELFF
DNA: TGCGCCAGCAGCTTGGGACTAGCGGCCACCGGGGAGCTGTTTTTT

size: .
J: TRBJ1-5
D: TRBD1
V: TRBV16
CDR3: CASSQTGDSNQPQHF
DNA: TGTGCCAGCAGCCAGACAGGGGATAGCAATCAGCCCCAGCATTTT

size: few
J: TRBJ2-6
D: TRBD1
V: TRBV15
CDR3: CATSGRDRENVLTF
DNA: TGTGCCACCAGCGGCCGGGACAGGGAAAACGTCCTGACTTTC

size: .
J: TRBJ2-7
D: .
V: TRBV19
CDR3: CASSSGDPPNHYEQYF
DNA: TGTGCCAGTAGTTCAGGGGACCCCCCAAACCACTACGAGCAGTACTTC

size: few
J: TRBJ1-5
D: TRBD1
V: TRBV18
CDR3: CASSPPGQAGQPQHF
DNA: TGTGCCAGCTCACCACCCGGACAGGCTGGTCAGCCCCAGCATTTT

size: few
J: TRBJ1-2
D: .
V: TRBV7-2
CDR3: CASSLGGGTRRRGYTF
DNA: TGTGCCAGCAGCTTAGGGGGCGGCACACGGAGAAGAGGCTACACCTTC

size: few
J: TRBJ1-3
D: .
V: TRBV24-1
CDR3: CATSSSPERLRRGNTIYF
DNA: TGTGCCACCAGTTCTTCGCCTGAAAGACTGAGGAGAGGAAACACCATATATTTT

size: few
J: TRBJ2-2
D: .
V: TRBV5-1
CDR3: CASSTERGLEGELFF
DNA: TGCGCCAGCAGCACCGAACGGGGGCTGGAAGGGGAGCTGTTTTTT

size: .
J: TRBJ2-5
D: .
V: TRBV28
CDR3: CASRGPETQYF
DNA: TGTGCCAGCAGGGGCCCGGAGACCCAGTACTTC

size: .
J: TRBJ2-1
D: .
V: TRBV7-9
CDR3: CASSSVRNEQFF
DNA: TGTGCCAGCAGCTCTGTTCGGAATGAGCAGTTCTTC

size: few
J: TRBJ2-3
D: .
V: TRBV5-1
CDR3: CASSLESGVPDTQYF
DNA: TGCGCCAGCAGCTTGGAGTCAGGGGTCCCAGATACGCAGTATTTT

size: .
J: TRBJ2-3
D: TRBD2
V: TRBV5-6
CDR3: CASSNLQLATRTDTQYF
DNA: TGTGCCAGCAGCAATCTCCAACTAGCGACCAGAACAGATACGCAGTATTTT

size: .
J: TRBJ2-1
D: TRBD1
V: TRBV12-3/TRBV12-4
CDR3: CASSLIQGAYEQFF
DNA: TGTGCCAGCAGTTTAATACAGGGGGCTTATGAGCAGTTCTTC

size: .
J: TRBJ2-5
D: .
V: TRBV12-3/TRBV12-4
CDR3: CASSLGDGIQETQYF
DNA: TGTGCCAGCAGTTTGGGAGACGGGATCCAAGAGACCCAGTACTTC

size: .
J: TRBJ1-4
D: TRBD1
V: TRBV25-1
CDR3: CASSELDREWEKLFF
DNA: TGTGCCAGCAGTGAACTCGACAGGGAATGGGAAAAACTGTTTTTT

size: many
J: TRBJ2-3
D: TRBD2
V: TRBV5-1
CDR3: CASSPAGGDTQYF
DNA: TGCGCCAGCAGCCCCGCCGGGGGGGATACGCAGTATTTT

size: few
J: TRBJ2-1
D: TRBD2
V: TRBV15
CDR3: CATSRGLAAGWNEQFF
DNA: TGTGCCACCAGCAGGGGGCTAGCGGCCGGCTGGAATGAGCAGTTCTTC

size: .
J: TRBJ2-4
D: TRBD2
V: TRBV6-1
CDR3: CASRPGTSGRRGNIQYF
DNA: TGTGCCAGCAGGCCCGGGACTAGCGGGAGGCGAGGAAACATTCAGTACTTC

size: few
J: TRBJ2-7
D: .
V: TRBV2
CDR3: CASSEKLEQYF
DNA: TGTGCCAGCAGTGAGAAACTCGAGCAGTACTTC

size: .
J: TRBJ1-1
D: .
V: TRBV7-2
CDR3: CASSLKGRSTEAFF
DNA: TGTGCCAGCAGCTTAAAGGGGCGAAGCACTGAAGCTTTCTTT

size: many
J: TRBJ1-5
D: .
V: TRBV12-3/TRBV12-4
CDR3: CASSLAVVNQPQHF
DNA: TGTGCCAGCAGTTTAGCTGTAGTTAATCAGCCCCAGCATTTT

size: few
J: TRBJ1-4
D: .
V: TRBV20-1
CDR3: CSASIFGATNEKLFF
DNA: TGCAGTGCTAGTATTTTTGGAGCAACTAATGAAAAACTGTTTTTT

size: .
J: TRBJ2-5
D: .
V: TRBV30
CDR3: CAWNKRSQGETQYF
DNA: TGTGCCTGGAATAAAAGATCACAGGGAGAGACCCAGTACTTC

size: .
J: TRBJ2-2
D: TRBD2
V: TRBV7-6
CDR3: CASSLVASGRATGELFF
DNA: TGTGCCAGCAGCTTAGTCGCTAGCGGGAGGGCGACCGGGGAGCTGTTTTTT

size: few
J: TRBJ2-1
D: .
V: TRBV7-2
CDR3: CASTTTSYNEQFF
DNA: TGTGCCAGCACCACCACCTCCTACAATGAGCAGTTCTTC

size: .
J: TRBJ1-1
D: TRBD1
V: TRBV20-1
CDR3: CSAQRQGLNTEAFF
DNA: TGCAGTGCTCAGAGACAGGGGTTGAACACTGAAGCTTTCTTT

size: .
J: TRBJ2-1
D: .
V: TRBV19
CDR3: CASSMGNEQFF
DNA: TGTGCCAGTAGTATGGGGAATGAGCAGTTCTTC

size: .
J: TRBJ2-7
D: TRBD2
V: TRBV14
CDR3: CASSQEWREDQYF
DNA: TGTGCCAGCAGCCAAGAATGGCGGGAGGACCAGTACTTC

size: .
J: TRBJ2-7
D: .
V: TRBV27
CDR3: CASSTTGLATPFHLYEQYF
DNA: TGTGCCAGCAGTACCACCGGGCTAGCGACCCCATTTCATCTATACGAGCAGTACTTC

size: .
J: TRBJ2-1
D: .
V: TRBV6-2/TRBV6-3
CDR3: CASSYVTDLYSYNEQFF
DNA: TGTGCCAGCAGTTACGTTACGGACCTTTACTCCTACAATGAGCAGTTCTTC

size: .
J: TRBJ1-3
D: .
V: TRBV12-3/TRBV12-4
CDR3: CASSQGSGNTIYF
DNA: TGTGCCAGCAGTCAGGGGTCGGGAAACACCATATATTTT

size: .
J: TRBJ2-7
D: TRBD2
V: TRBV20-1
CDR3: CSAKTSAYEQYF
DNA: TGCAGTGCTAAGACTAGCGCGTACGAGCAGTACTTC

size: .
J: TRBJ2-3
D: .
V: TRBV7-3
CDR3: CASSLESRTDTQYF
DNA: TGTGCCAGCAGCTTAGAATCCCGCACAGATACGCAGTATTTT

size: few
J: TRBJ2-1
D: .
V: TRBV12-3/TRBV12-4
CDR3: CASSLALGKQFF
DNA: TGTGCCAGCAGTTTAGCGCTGGGCAAACAGTTCTTC

size: .
J: TRBJ2-5
D: .
V: TRBV29-1
CDR3: CSVIRHQETQYF
DNA: TGCAGCGTTATAAGGCACCAAGAGACCCAGTACTTC

size: .
J: TRBJ1-5
D: .
V: TRBV7-8
CDR3: CASSLTSLGWGQPQHF
DNA: TGTGCCAGCAGCTTAACTTCTTTGGGTTGGGGGCAGCCCCAGCATTTT

size: few
J: TRBJ2-5
D: TRBD1
V: TRBV20-1
CDR3: CSAETGGRETQYF
DNA: TGCAGTGCTGAGACAGGGGGACGAGAGACCCAGTACTTC

size: few
J: TRBJ2-6
D: .
V: TRBV12-3/TRBV12-4
CDR3: CASSTRRAGANVLTF
DNA: TGTGCCAGCAGTACCCGCAGGGCTGGGGCCAACGTCCTGACTTTC

size: .
J: TRBJ2-3
D: .
V: TRBV20-1
CDR3: CSARLTSPGDTQYF
DNA: TGCAGTGCTAGATTGACTTCCCCGGGGGATACGCAGTATTTT

size: .
J: TRBJ2-7
D: .
V: TRBV20-1
CDR3: CSARGQGGTYEQYF
DNA: TGCAGTGCTAGGGGGCAGGGGGGGACCTACGAGCAGTACTTC

size: .
J: TRBJ2-1
D: TRBD1
V: TRBV12-3/TRBV12-4
CDR3: CASSTGQGGHNEQFF
DNA: TGTGCCAGCAGCACCGGACAGGGGGGCCACAATGAGCAGTTCTTC

size: .
J: TRBJ2-1
D: TRBD2
V: TRBV5-1
CDR3: CASSLFTSGSYNEQFF
DNA: TGCGCCAGCAGCTTGTTTACCAGCGGGAGCTACAATGAGCAGTTCTTC

size: .
J: TRBJ2-1
D: TRBD2
V: TRBV6-5
CDR3: CASSSNLAGGPGEQFF
DNA: TGTGCCAGCAGTTCAAACCTAGCGGGAGGGCCCGGTGAGCAGTTCTTC

size: .
J: TRBJ1-1
D: .
V: TRBV15
CDR3: CATSRTGMGTEAFF
DNA: TGTGCCACCAGCAGAACAGGAATGGGCACTGAAGCTTTCTTT

size: once
J: TRBJ2-2
D: .
V: TRBV5-1
CDR3: CASSFPVQSGELFF
DNA: TGCGCCAGCAGCTTCCCGGTCCAGTCCGGGGAGCTGTTTTTT

size: .
J: TRBJ2-7
D: .
V: TRBV5-1
CDR3: CASSPGDGPPNEQYF
DNA: TGCGCCAGCAGCCCCGGGGACGGACCCCCCAACGAGCAGTACTTC

size: few
J: TRBJ1-1
D: TRBD1
V: TRBV5-1
CDR3: CASSLDRGTKAFF
DNA: TGCGCCAGCAGCTTGGACAGGGGGACTAAAGCTTTCTTT

size: .
J: TRBJ1-5
D: .
V: TRBV29-1
CDR3: CSVGNLPQHF
DNA: TGCAGCGTTGGAAACTTGCCCCAGCATTTT

size: .
J: TRBJ2-4
D: .
V: TRBV6-1
CDR3: CASSGPGTENIQYF
DNA: TGTGCCAGCAGTGGCCCCGGGACGGAAAACATTCAGTACTTC

size: .
J: TRBJ2-1
D: TRBD2
V: TRBV5-4
CDR3: CASSLGGREKVEQFF
DNA: TGTGCCAGCAGCTTGGGAGGGCGGGAGAAGGTTGAGCAGTTCTTC